The 20 T cell receptor beta chains in this list originate from one sample, sequenced in a study of blood T cell repertoires in COVID-19. Produced via immunoSEQ multiplex PCR; TCRdb's table is partial and in-frame only. The repertoire includes about 210,000 clones, 88% of them detected once, and roughly 0.7% sits in the top ten. The source material was peripheral blood. These receptors were collected from a man in his forties with acute or convalescent COVID-19.

V gene TRBV19 combines with J gene TRBJ2-2; TRBD1 matches 12 bases. The CDR3 length is 15 residues. The germline gives CDR1 LNHDA, CDR2 SQIVND (reference sequence). V was pared by 11 bases and J by 6 bases, with 10 bases of the junction left unmatched. Here the CDR3 DNA reads TGTGCCGCAGGCGAGGGACAGGGGGCTGCCGGGGAGCTGTTTTTT. Protein sequence: CAAGEGQGAAGELFF.

The chain is built from TRBV28 and TRBJ2-5, with 7 bases identical to TRBD1. Germline CDR1 is MDHEN and CDR2 is SYDVKM. V gave up 3 bases and J gave up 0 bases; unmatched junction bases: 10. The CDR3 is made up of 17 amino acids. This CDR3 is CASSFNLGQPHQETQYF. The CDR3 bases are TGTGCCAGCAGTTTCAATCTGGGACAGCCCCACCAAGAGACCCAGTACTTC.

In its sample, this clone was seen once. The rearrangement uses TRBV6-2 or TRBV6-3 and TRBJ2-2, with 8 bases matching TRBD1. This CDR3 region has 15 residues. The germline V gene encodes CDR1 MNHEY and CDR2 SVGEGT. V trimming: 4 bases; J trimming: 5 bases; junction bases outside the gene matches: 6. The CDR3 reads CASSFPGGGTGELFF. The CDR3 nucleotides are TGTGCCAGCAGTTTCCCAGGGGGCGGAACCGGGGAGCTGTTTTTT.

The chain employs TRBV27 and TRBJ2-1, with D tentatively TRBD2 (5 bases). Germline assignment: CDR1 MNHEY and CDR2 SMNVEV (reference sequence). The germline V and J ends were trimmed by 0 bases and 6 bases, with 9 bases remaining between them. The CDR3 length is 14 residues. CDR3 sequence reads: CASSLSRLANEQFF. The CDR3 DNA sequence: TGTGCCAGCAGTTTATCGAGGCTAGCCAATGAGCAGTTCTTC.

Concerning this clone itself: Other DNA sequences within the sample encode an identical CDR3. The chain is built from TRBV28 and TRBJ1-4; D uncertain. Trimming took 2 bases from V and 7 from J, leaving 2 bases between them. Germline CDR1 and CDR2: MDHEN and SYDVKM. This CDR3 is built from 11 residues. The CDR3 protein is CASSLREKLFF. As DNA, the CDR3 is TGTGCCAGCAGTTTACGTGAAAAACTGTTTTTT.

This chain uses TRBV5-1 with TRBJ1-2; tentatively, D is TRBD1 (5 bases). CDR1 is SGHRS and CDR2 is YFSETQ in the germline V gene. The CDR3 covers 14 residues. V was trimmed by 0 bases and J by 3 bases, leaving 9 bases between them. The CDR3 nucleotides are TGCGCCAGCAGCTTGGTCTCCAGGGACTATGGCTACACCTTC. Its protein product is CASSLVSRDYGYTF.

The V gene is TRBV29-1, the J gene TRBJ1-2, with D uncertain. Trimming removed 3 bases at V and 9 bases at J, with 14 bases between. The CDR3 consists of 12 residues. CDR1 SQVTM and CDR2 ANQGSEA come from the germline V gene. The chain's CDR3 is CSVDSLVSRYTF. DNA for the CDR3: TGCAGCGTTGACAGCCTAGTGAGCCGCTACACCTTC.

This chain joins TRBV6-5 and TRBJ1-2; 7 bases match TRBD1. The CDR3 is 16 residues long. The germline V gene has CDR1 MNHEY and CDR2 SVGAGI. Trimming at V came to 3 bases and at J to 8 bases, leaving 15 bases not matched to a gene. This chain's CDR3 is CASSYLGDSKLGGYTF. The CDR3 DNA is TGTGCCAGCAGTTATTTGGGGGACAGCAAATTGGGGGGCTACACCTTC.

The chain couples TRBV7-2 to TRBJ2-7; D is uncertain. CDR1 is SGHTA, CDR2 FQGNSA, per germline. This CDR3 comprises 13 residues. Trimming removed 4 bases at V and 3 bases at J, with 10 bases between. The CDR3 DNA reads TGTGCCAGCAGCTCACCACTGCTCTACGAGCAGTACTTC. Its translation is CASSSPLLYEQYF.

This chain connects TRBV7-9 to TRBJ2-1, with no clear D. CDR1 is SEHNR and CDR2 is FQNEAQ in the germline V gene (reference sequence). The CDR3 consists of 14 residues. The V and J ends lost 2 bases and 8 bases respectively, with 13 bases between them. CDR3 coding DNA: TGTGCCAGCAGCTTACTGGATAGCATCGATGAGCAGTTCTTC. Translation: CASSLLDSIDEQFF. The full variable domain, its missing parts supplied by reference TRBV7-9 and TRBJ2-1, is DTGVSQNPRHKITKRGQNVTFRCDPISEHNRLYWYRQTLGQGPEFLTYFQNEAQLEKSRLLSDRFSAERPKGSFSTLEIQRTEQGDSAMYLCASSLLDSIDEQFFGPGTRLTVL.

V gene TRBV19 combines with J gene TRBJ2-7, with 15 positions matching TRBD2. Germline CDR1 is LNHDA and CDR2 is SQIVND (reference sequence). The CDR3 spans 17 residues. V shed 5 bases, J shed 4 bases, and the junction held 9 bases outside the gene matches. The CDR3 bases are TGTGCCAGTAGTCCCGGACTAGCGGGAGGGCCGAGGTACGAGCAGTACTTC. It is translated as CASSPGLAGGPRYEQYF.

The V and J genes are TRBV3-1 (or the pseudogene TRBV3-2) and TRBJ1-2; the D is unclear. The CDR3 consists of 13 residues. Germline V gene lookup returns CDR1 LGHDT and CDR2 YNNKEL (reference sequence). Trimming left V 4 bases short and J 2 bases short, with 8 bases between. The CDR3 here is CASSPGGNYGYTF. CDR3 nucleotide sequence: TGTGCCAGCAGCCCGGGAGGGAACTATGGCTACACCTTC.

The CDR3 DNA follows: TGCGCCAGCAGCTTGGATAGGAGAACCTACGAGCAGTACTTC. It codes for CASSLDRRTYEQYF. V gene TRBV5-1 combines with J gene TRBJ2-7; D remains ambiguous. Germline CDR1 SGHRS, CDR2 YFSETQ. CDR3 length equals 14 residues. Trimming cost V 0 bases and J 2 bases, with 9 bases left between them.

The chain links TRBV5-1 to TRBJ2-5; D is possibly TRBD2 (6 bases). The CDR3 covers 15 residues. V lost 4 bases and J 0 bases, leaving 13 bases between the germline ends. Germline V gene data show CDR1 as SGHRS and CDR2 as YFSETQ. CDR3 in amino acids: CASSLGGGYQETQYF. The CDR3 bases are TGCGCCAGCAGCCTCGGTGGGGGGTACCAAGAGACCCAGTACTTC.

The chain combines TRBV10-3 with TRBJ1-5; 8 nucleotides match TRBD1. Germline V gene data show CDR1 as ENHRY and CDR2 as SYGVKD. The CDR3 has 15 amino acids. V dropped 6 bases and J dropped 4; count of bases not matched to a gene: 8. Here the CDR3 DNA reads TGTGCCATCAGGGAGGGACAGGATGCAAATCAGCCCCAGCATTTT. Encoded protein: CAIREGQDANQPQHF.

The chain joins TRBV4-1 to TRBJ2-7, with TRBD1 identical over 11 bases. The germline V gene encodes CDR1 MGHRA and CDR2 YSYEKL. The V and J ends lost 4 bases and 3 bases, in that order; junction bases with no gene match: 11. This CDR3 spans 17 amino acids. CDR3: CASSPNTGQGASYEQYF. The CDR3 DNA sequence: TGCGCCAGCAGCCCAAATACCGGACAGGGGGCTAGCTACGAGCAGTACTTC.

The V and J genes are TRBV11-2 and TRBJ1-2, with 10 nucleotides matching TRBD1. V trimming: 5 bases; J trimming: 5 bases; junction bases outside the gene matches: 11. Germline lookup yields CDR1 SGHAT and CDR2 FQNNGV. This CDR3 has 16 amino acids. CDR3 bases: TGTGCCAGCAGCCCCCCCGGGACAGGGGTTCGGTATGGCTACACCTTC. Its translation: CASSPPGTGVRYGYTF. The full variable domain, rest sourced from reference TRBV11-2 and TRBJ1-2, is EAGVAQSPRYKIIEKRQSVAFWCNPISGHATLYWYQQILGQGPKLLIQFQNNGVVDDSQLPKDRFSAERLKGVDSTLKIQPAKLEDSAVYLCASSPPGTGVRYGYTFGSGTRLTVV.

This clone was observed a single time. The chain has TRBV5-4 and TRBJ2-3; D might be TRBD2 (6 bases). Germline CDR1 is SGHNT and CDR2 is YYREEE (reference sequence). V was clipped by 0 bases and J by 0 bases, with 11 bases between them. The CDR3 runs to 16 residues. The CDR3 reads CASSLGLAPSTDTQYF. CDR3 nucleotides: TGTGCCAGCAGCTTGGGGCTAGCGCCAAGCACAGATACGCAGTATTTT.

The gene calls are TRBV5-6 and TRBJ2-7; 10 nucleotides align to TRBD1. The ends lost 5 bases at V and 5 bases at J; junction bases unmatched: 4. Looked up from germline, CDR1 is SGHDT and CDR2 is YYEEEE. The CDR3 length is 13 residues. The CDR3 is CASRGQGINEQYF. The CDR3 nucleotides read TGTGCCAGCAGGGGACAGGGGATCAACGAGCAGTACTTC.

This chain connects TRBV18 to TRBJ2-1; 8 bases align to TRBD1. V lost 2 bases, J lost 2 bases, and 2 bases stayed unmatched. Germline V gene sequence: CDR1 KGHSH, CDR2 LQKENI. The CDR3 covers 15 residues. CDR3: CASSPETGAYNEQFF. In DNA, the CDR3 is TGTGCCAGCTCACCAGAGACAGGGGCCTACAATGAGCAGTTCTTC.